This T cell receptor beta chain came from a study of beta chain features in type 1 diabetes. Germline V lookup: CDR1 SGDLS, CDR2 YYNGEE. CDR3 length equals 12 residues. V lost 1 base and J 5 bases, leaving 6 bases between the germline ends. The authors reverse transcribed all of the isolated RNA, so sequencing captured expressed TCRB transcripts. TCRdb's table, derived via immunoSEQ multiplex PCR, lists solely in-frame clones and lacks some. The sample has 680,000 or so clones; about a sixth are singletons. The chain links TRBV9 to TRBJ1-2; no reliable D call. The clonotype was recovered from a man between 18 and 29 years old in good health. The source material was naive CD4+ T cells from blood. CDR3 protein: CASSVMGYGYTF. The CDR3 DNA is TGTGCCAGCAGCGTAATGGGGTATGGCTACACCTTC.